Presented here are 3 T cell receptor beta chains from one specimen sequenced in a study of T-cell memory formation after mild COVID-19. TCRdb fed the 5' RACE reads into MiXCR, producing one record per CDR3 protein. The table shows just over 50,000 distinct CDR3 sequences, with 9.3% occurring only once. The sequenced material came from PBMCs or a T cell subset sorted from them (not recorded which). Receptors were obtained from an adult woman who had mild COVID-19 (a few samples of this study predate the infection). Cell type and time point are not known.

This clonotype has more than one count but fewer than ten. The rearrangement links TRBV6-1 to TRBJ2-3, with TRBD2 matching over 16 bases. Per the germline V gene, CDR1 is MNHNS and CDR2 is SASEGT. The length of the CDR3 is 17 residues. Germline trimming cut 6 bases from V and 6 bases from J; bases unmatched to any gene: 9. CDR3: CASRSRGLAGGTDTQYF. DNA of the CDR3: TGTGCCAGCAGGTCCCGGGGACTAGCGGGGGGGACGGATACGCAGTATTTT.

This clonotype occurred a few times. The chain combines TRBV2 with TRBJ1-5; D possibly corresponds to TRBD1 (6 bases). Per germline, CDR1 SNHLY and CDR2 FYNNEI. The V gene lost 8 bases and the J gene lost 3 bases, with 11 bases spanning the gap. CDR3 length: 13 amino acids. CDR3 nucleotide sequence: TGTGCCAGCGGGGGACAAGTCAATCAGCCCCAGCATTTT. This gives the protein CASGGQVNQPQHF. Full variable domain (rest looked up from reference TRBV2 and TRBJ1-5): EPEVTQTPSHQVTQMGQEVILRCVPISNHLYFYWYRQILGQKVEFLVSFYNNEISEKSEIFDDQFSVERPDGSNFTLKIRSTKLEDSAMYFCASGGQVNQPQHFGDGTRLSIL.

This chain connects TRBV12-3 or TRBV12-4 to TRBJ1-5; possible D gene TRBD1, 5 bases. With 1 base removed from V and 7 bases from J, the gap between germline ends came to 11 bases. This CDR3 spans 14 amino acids. CDR3 region: CASSLVGRAQPQHF. For the CDR3, the DNA is TGTGCCAGCAGTTTAGTTGGCAGGGCCCAGCCCCAGCATTTT.